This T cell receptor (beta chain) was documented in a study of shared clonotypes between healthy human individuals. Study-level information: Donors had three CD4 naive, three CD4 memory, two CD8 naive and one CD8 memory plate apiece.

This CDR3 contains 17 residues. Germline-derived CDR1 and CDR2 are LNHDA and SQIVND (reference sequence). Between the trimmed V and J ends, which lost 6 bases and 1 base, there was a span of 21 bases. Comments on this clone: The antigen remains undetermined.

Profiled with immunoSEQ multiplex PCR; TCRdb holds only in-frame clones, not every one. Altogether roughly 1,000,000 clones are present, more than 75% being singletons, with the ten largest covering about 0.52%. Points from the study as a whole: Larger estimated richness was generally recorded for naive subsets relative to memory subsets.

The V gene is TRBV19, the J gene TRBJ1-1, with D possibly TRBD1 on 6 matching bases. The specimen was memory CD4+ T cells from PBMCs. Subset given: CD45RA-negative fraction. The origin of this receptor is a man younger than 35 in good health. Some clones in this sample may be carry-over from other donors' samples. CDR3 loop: CASRQRGGRDRNTEAFF. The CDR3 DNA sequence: TGTGCCAGTAGACAAAGGGGGGGGAGAGACCGGAACACTGAAGCTTTCTTT.